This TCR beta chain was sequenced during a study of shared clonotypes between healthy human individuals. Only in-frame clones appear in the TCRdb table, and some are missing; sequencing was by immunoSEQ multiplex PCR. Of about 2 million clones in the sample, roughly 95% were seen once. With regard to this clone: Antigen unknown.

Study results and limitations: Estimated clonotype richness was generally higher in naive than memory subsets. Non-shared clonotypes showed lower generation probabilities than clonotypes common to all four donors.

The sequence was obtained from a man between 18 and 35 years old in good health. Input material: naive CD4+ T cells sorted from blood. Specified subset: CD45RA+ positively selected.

The CDR3 here is CASSLDGGPSRETQYF. CDR3 nucleotide sequence: TGTGCCAGCAGCTTAGATGGGGGGCCGAGTCGGGAGACCCAGTACTTC. The V and J genes are TRBV11-2 and TRBJ2-5; D assignment may be TRBD1 or TRBD2 (6 bases each). Between the trimmed V and J ends, which lost 0 bases and 5 bases, there was a span of 16 bases. There are 16 residues in the CDR3. The germline V gene has CDR1 SGHAT and CDR2 FQNNGV.